These 11 T cell receptor beta chains originate from one sample sequenced in a study of response to subunit inactivated influenza vaccine. TCRdb reprocessed the RT-PCR reads via MiXCR and lists one record per CDR3 protein. The profile shows approximately 530,000 distinct CDR3 sequences, under 9% of them singletons. The starting material was PBMCs from blood, obtained roughly 24 months after vaccination. The receptors originated from a man aged 45-69 years who received an inactivated influenza vaccine.

This clonotype was observed a handful of times. The J gene is TRBJ2-7, the V gene TRBV5-1; 8 bases are a match to TRBD1. Looked up from germline, CDR1 is SGHRS and CDR2 is YFSETQ. V was clipped by 0 bases and J by 1 base; unmatched bases: 3. CDR3 length: 15 amino acids. CDR3 residues: CASSLEGQASYEQYF. The CDR3 nucleotides are TGCGCCAGCAGCTTGGAGGGACAGGCGTCCTACGAGCAGTACTTC.

This clonotype was detected many times. The V gene is TRBV12-3 or TRBV12-4, the J gene TRBJ1-6, with D tentatively TRBD1 (6 bases). This CDR3 is 12 amino acids long. V was clipped by 8 bases and J by 13 bases, with 15 bases between them. Written as DNA, the CDR3 is TGTGCCAGCCAGTTGGGGGGGCCTCCCCTCCACTTT. It is translated as CASQLGGPPLHF.

This clonotype occurred many times. The genes are TRBV15 and TRBJ2-7, with TRBD2 matching 10 bases. From germline, CDR1 is LNHNV and CDR2 YYDKDF (reference sequence). Germline trimming cut 5 bases from V and 2 bases from J; bases unmatched to any gene: 9. This CDR3 contains 16 residues. Written as DNA, the CDR3 is TGTGCCACCAGCTTTGGTCGTAGCGGGGGGACCTACGAGCAGTACTTC. As protein: CATSFGRSGGTYEQYF.

The V gene is TRBV6-5, the J gene TRBJ2-7; a possible D gene is TRBD1 (6 bases). In germline, CDR1 is MNHEY, CDR2 SVGAGI. The germline V and J ends were trimmed by 0 bases and 2 bases, with 11 bases remaining between them. The CDR3 is 15 residues long. This chain's CDR3 is CASSYSGTRTYEQYF. DNA of the CDR3: TGTGCCAGCAGTTACTCCGGGACACGGACCTACGAGCAGTACTTC.

The sample holds a few counts of this clonotype. The chain recombines TRBV12-3 or TRBV12-4 with TRBJ2-7, with 7 nucleotides matching TRBD2. The junction had 8 bases not matched to a gene; V was cut back by 4 bases and J by 5 bases. The CDR3 runs to 14 residues. The CDR3 here is CASSSGLVGDEQYF. DNA for the CDR3: TGTGCCAGCAGTTCCGGACTAGTCGGTGACGAGCAGTACTTC.

This clonotype showed up just a few times. This chain joins TRBV4-2 and TRBJ2-7; weak D call: TRBD1 (5 bases). In germline, CDR1 is LGHNA, CDR2 YNFKEQ. Trimming pared 1 base from V and 5 bases from J, leaving 9 bases between. The CDR3 loop spans 13 amino acids. DNA for the CDR3: TGTGCCAGCAGCCAAGCAGGGTCCAACGAGCAGTACTTC. This sequence encodes CASSQAGSNEQYF.

The chain carries TRBV5-1 and TRBJ2-1; D assignment may be TRBD1 or TRBD2 (6 bases each). The CDR3 covers 15 residues. Germline lookup yields CDR1 SGHRS and CDR2 YFSETQ. Trimming shortened V by 0 bases and J by 8 bases, and 15 bases separated the two germline ends. The CDR3 coding sequence is TGCGCCAGCAGCTTGGTTGTGGGGGGCCAGGATGAGCAGTTCTTC. It codes for CASSLVVGGQDEQFF.

This clonotype was counted many times. The chain has TRBV12-3 or TRBV12-4 and TRBJ2-2; a weak D match, TRBD1 (7 bases). V was clipped by 8 bases and J by 5 bases, with 12 bases between them. The CDR3 length is 13 residues. CDR3 nucleotides: TGTGCCAGCCAGGGGGGTTTAACCGGGGAGCTGTTTTTT. It is translated as CASQGGLTGELFF.

This clonotype showed up many times. CDR3: CASSLEAHGYTF. CDR3 DNA: TGTGCCAGCAGCTTGGAGGCTCATGGCTACACCTTC. The chain uses TRBV5-6 and TRBJ1-2; D gene ambiguous. Trimming stripped 0 bases from V and 6 bases from J, with 6 bases between. The length of the CDR3 is 12 residues. CDR1 SGHDT and CDR2 YYEEEE come from the germline V gene.

This clonotype was counted a few times. The genes are TRBV5-6 and TRBJ2-3; D tentatively reads TRBD1 or TRBD2 (5 bases each). CDR3 length: 16 amino acids. Trimming took off 4 bases at V and 1 base at J, with 16 bases between the two ends. Germline-derived CDR1 and CDR2 are SGHDT and YYEEEE. The DNA of the CDR3 is TGTGCCAGCAGCGACGCCGGGGCTCCTGGCACAGATACGCAGTATTTT. Its protein product is CASSDAGAPGTDTQYF.

There are a few counts of this clonotype. The chain has TRBV10-3 and TRBJ2-1; 9 nucleotides align to TRBD1. This CDR3 spans 15 amino acids. The germline CDR1 and CDR2 sequences are ENHRY and SYGVKD. After removal of 6 bases from V and 5 bases from J, the junction contained 8 bases not matched to a gene. CDR3 loop: CAISAGTGNHNEQFF. The CDR3 DNA reads TGTGCCATCAGCGCCGGGACAGGGAACCACAATGAGCAGTTCTTC.